This section outlines one T cell receptor (beta chain) sequence together with its context. Its antigen remains unidentified. The junction departs from germline at one end; a sequencing error may be responsible. This CDR3 is built from 12 residues. Per germline, CDR1 SEHNR and CDR2 FQNEAQ (reference sequence). The entry originates in a study of cytomegalovirus exposure and HLA in healthy donors. Findings and limits, study-wide: A classifier reportedly called cytomegalovirus status with high sensitivity and specificity. Some TCR beta chains (approximately 180 of them) were listed as cytomegalovirus-associated. It was only CMV serostatus that was available as immune exposure information.

PCR involved 60 Vbeta and 13 Jbeta primers. Repertoires were generated with immunoSEQ multiplex PCR, while TCRdb's copy carries only in-frame clones and drops some. The table records about 100,000 clones, 75% to 85% of them present only once. This sequence originates from a woman aged 18-29 years in good health and CMV-seronegative. The sequencing input was PBMCs. The chain has TRBV7-9 and TRBJ2-2; no clear D gene. In nucleotides, the CDR3 is TGTTCCAGCAGCCAGGTGGCCGGGGAGCTGTTTTTT. It is translated as CSSSQVAGELFF.